The subject of this entry is one T cell receptor (beta chain). CDR3 length: 15 residues. The V and J ends lost 2 bases and 2 bases, in that order; junction bases with no gene match: 4. The germline V gene has CDR1 MNHEY and CDR2 SMNVEV (reference sequence). This record comes from a study of blood T cells in healthy people across ages. With a J-beta primer mix and a sample-barcoded 5' primer, a second PCR ran about 7 to 11 cycles. Using its own MiXCR run on the 5' RACE reads, TCRdb lists one record per CDR3 protein. Found here are 700,000 to 1,000,000 distinct CDR3 sequences, approximately 48% of them singletons; the top ten hold about 19%.

The sequencing input was blood. This TCR was sampled from a man aged 60 to 75 in good health. The chain employs TRBV27 and TRBJ2-3; 7 bases are a match to TRBD1. CDR3: CASSLGDRDTDTQYF. In DNA form, the CDR3 reads TGTGCCAGCAGTTTAGGGGACAGAGACACAGATACGCAGTATTTT.